This T cell receptor (beta chain) was sequenced during a study of T cells in Graves' hyperthyroidism and ophthalmopathy. This clonotype was observed many times. The CDR3 loop spans 14 amino acids. The germline V gene has CDR1 DFQATT and CDR2 SNEGSKA (reference sequence). The junction had 11 bases not matched to a gene; V was cut back by 6 bases and J by 5 bases. The TCR beta CDR3 regions underwent amplification using RNA transcripts as the source. In the first-round RT-PCR of the TCR CDR3, the HTBI primer set was used. TCRdb analysed the multiplex PCR reads with MiXCR anew, one entry per CDR3 protein. The sample contains about 300,000 distinct CDR3 sequences, around 17% of which appear only once.

The TCR comes from a man aged 25-45 years with Graves' hyperthyroidism. Sequencing was done on a sample of blood. The chain uses TRBV20-1 and TRBJ1-1, with TRBD1 matching over 8 bases. The DNA of the CDR3 is TGCAGTGCCGCTGGACAGGGTGGTTTGACTGAAGCTTTCTTT. As protein: CSAAGQGGLTEAFF.